This T cell receptor beta chain was sequenced during a study of cytomegalovirus exposure and HLA in healthy donors (dated by TCRdb to 2017 to 2019). Some background on the complete study: According to an earlier analysis of 587 of the donors, about 179 million T cells yielded roughly 110 million unique TCR beta sequences and approximately 300 Gb of sequence data. Along with the roughly 670-subject first cohort, a separate validation cohort of more than 90 different subjects was used. High-throughput TCR immunosequencing, statistical association of individual TCRs with disease status, and machine learning were combined to predict cytomegalovirus infection status. In the later analysis, no new phenotypic data were used to find candidate immune exposures; instead, reliance was placed on TCR beta sequences and their occurrence across donors. The aim of the study was to test whether cataloging public T cell receptors could identify signatures of past pathogen exposure. Of the 300 to 500 genotyped donors, 81% were placed in the genetic ancestry cluster associated with self-reported Caucasian donors. An early release that covered 500 to 800 HLA-typed donors contained about 290 gigabases of sequencing data and around 85 million unique TCR sequences. Using immunosequencing, the study profiled T cell repertoires from 500 to 800 subjects and related those repertoires to cytomegalovirus serostatus. The number of donors typed differed by locus, with about 629-640 for A, B, C, DRB1 and DQB1, over 500 for DQA1, 600 to 610 for DPA1, and 472 for DPB1. Every repertoire in the discovery cohort had been generated on one and the same sequencing platform. In an earlier analysis of about 590 of the donors, high-throughput TCR beta sequencing was used to judge whether each TCR beta V gene segment behaved as functional or pseudogenic. A later genetic analysis used genome-wide SNP genotypes for about 60% of the roughly 700 donors, treating that subset as a discovery cohort. Across about 370 genotyped donors of the cohort, an average of approximately 200,000 unique TCR beta nucleotide sequences per donor were sequenced, and roughly 18% of those sequences were non-productive. Donor age, sex, ethnicity and CMV serostatus were compiled together with the repertoire data. Because of strong linkage in the cohort, five DR-DQ haplotypes were treated as single units for association and clustering. HLA typing covered class I and class II loci at four-digit resolution. A later analysis re-examined previously published TCR beta repertoires from more than 600 donors and added high-resolution HLA genotyping to investigate patterns of TCR occurrence. Study-wide findings and limitations: Most TCR sequences were observed very rarely across donors, whereas some public TCRs were present in many individuals. The authors suggested that the approach could potentially be generalized to other disease states and immunological phenotypes. According to a later analysis, parvovirus B19, influenza, CMV and Epstein-Barr virus appeared linked to several top co-occurrence clusters. A later analysis found that TCR association rates varied across HLA loci, with DRB1 alleles showing the most associated TCRs and HLA-C alleles the fewest. The classifier was reported to diagnose cytomegalovirus status with high specificity and sensitivity in both the original and validation cohorts. Some IMGT-functional V segments, including TRBV6-2 and TRBV6-3, could not be told apart with the 87-base-pair reads, so those segments were excluded. When HLA alleles, especially DR and DQ, strongly co-occurred, attributing TCR associations to individual alleles was difficult. Correlated functional status among segregating V segments might be attributable to linkage disequilibrium, but an unknown experimental factor could not be ruled out. The earlier analysis of some 540 of the donors excluded over 15 rarely observed V segments, including chromosome 9 orphons, because counts were too low. Only TCR beta chains were sequenced in this cohort, and the absence of alpha or paired-chain data limited detectable features. A later genetic analysis reported fewer N-insertions in productive TCRs among donors in an Asian-associated ancestry cluster than the roughly 670-donor mean. A further reported finding was that TCR beta sequences accurately predicted the HLA-A and HLA-B alleles for most subjects in the first cohort. In a later analysis, HLA-associated TCR beta chains showed more clonal expansion and lower generation probabilities than non-associated chains that were equally common. The presence/absence analyses assumed that sequencing depth was roughly uniform across donors, and that assumption may not be true. In a later analysis, 16,951 TCR beta sequences were associated with specific HLA alleles at a false discovery rate of 0.05. Because some donors lacked HLA typing at each locus, the association tests relied only on the typed subset. In vitro tests confirmed that a few of the cytomegalovirus-associated TCR beta chains recognize cytomegalovirus antigens. A group of highly shared sequence variants was considered likely to be a technical artifact of the sequencing pipeline. The study gave a list of around 170 TCR beta chains associated with cytomegalovirus. In an earlier analysis of under 600 of the donors, most TCR beta V segments were observed in productive rearrangements about 87% or about 30% of the time, broadly matching IMGT annotations. A later genetic analysis associated a missense DCLRE1C variant with V-gene and J-gene trimming of TCR beta chains, and an independent cohort replicated the association. According to a later analysis, most CMV-associated TCR beta chains appeared to be HLA-restricted, and the HLA associations seemed to be driven largely by CMV exposure. For the cohort, immune exposure information was limited to CMV serostatus.

This clone was counted only a few times. The antigen this receptor binds is unknown. No much larger clone is present one base from it, and per-base qualities are unavailable. The cohort was made up of 500 to 850 healthy bone marrow donors. All cohort members were sampled while nominally healthy, although unrecorded immune exposures were likely present. The donor tested CMV seropositive, placing the donor among the 289 seropositive members of the cohort. A peripheral blood sample was collected from each donor, and TCR beta sequencing was performed on peripheral blood mononuclear cells. Genomic DNA extraction from the blood cell samples was performed with the Qiagen DNeasy Blood Extraction Kit. The library was produced with the immunoSEQ multiplex PCR assay. The multiplex PCR relied on a mix of 60 forward primers for TCR Vbeta segments and 13 reverse primers for TCR Jbeta segments. A multiplex PCR assay on genomic DNA amplified the CDR3 region of rearranged TCR beta genes. On the Illumina HiSeq System, the amplified TCR beta libraries were sequenced as 87-base-pair reads. The study's own analysis went as follows. In a later analysis, some 80 million unique TCR beta chains were counted across the 666 repertoires, and roughly 11 million of these chains were shared by at least two donors. Raw reads were error-corrected and collapsed into unique sequences with a nearest-neighbor algorithm that merged closely related sequences to remove PCR and sequencing errors. Alignment of CDR3 sequences to IMGT reference sequences was used to assign V, D and J gene segments. For a sequence to be retained, at least a six-nucleotide match to both a V gene segment and a J gene segment was required. Rearrangements were called productive when the CDR3 lacked stop codons and stayed in frame with V and J; all others were non-productive. Following IMGT convention, CDR3 was defined as the stretch from the second conserved V-encoded cysteine up to the conserved J-encoded phenylalanine. Sequences without an unambiguous match to a single V gene segment were excluded from the earlier analysis of almost 600 of the donors. In an earlier analysis of approximately 500 of the donors, a V segment was called functional when productive rearrangements were above 56.7%, and segregating when the standard deviation between donors exceeded 5%. A statistical classification framework was developed to diagnose cytomegalovirus status using the catalog of TCR beta chain sequences. V and J gene assignment, in a later analysis, came from comparing TCR nucleotide sequences with IMGT/GENE-DB human TR gene sequences. A later analysis assigned CDR3 sequences and most-parsimonious VDJ recombination scenarios with the TCRdist pipeline. In a later analysis, each TCR beta chain was defined by its CDR3 amino acid sequence together with its V-gene family, and reads lacking a unique V-gene family were excluded. As a way to deal with suspected cross-contamination and a sequencing artifact, a later analysis dropped 592 nucleotide sequences that were highly shared and had low generation probability. In a later analysis, a clonal expansion index was calculated for each public chain from normalized within-repertoire ranks of inferred template counts. In a later analysis, generation probabilities were computed with a VDJ recombination model fitted to out-of-frame rearrangements, and the resulting probabilities were checked against IGoR. A later analysis scored TCR-TCR, TCR-HLA and TCR-CMV co-occurrence with hypergeometric tests, applying a repertoire-size bias correction to TCR pairs. In a later analysis, false discovery rates were estimated by permuting HLA or CMV assignments 20 times. In a later analysis, co-occurring TCRs were grouped using DBSCAN, and TCRdist sequence similarity was added for clustering within HLA-allele-positive subsets. For co-occurrence clustering, repertoires with fewer than 30,000 or more than 120,000 public chains were excluded, along with several repertoires with anomalous nucleotide sharing. Not all clones reach the TCRdb copy of this immuneACCESS table, which keeps in-frame sequences only. Checked studies attribute under half of the gap to unresolved V genes and leave the rest unexplained. V and J calls and clone size come straight from that table; D and trimming were deduced from the DNA. Recorded for this sample are 100,000 or so clones; roughly 82% of them occurred a single time. The ten top clones hold approximately 11% of the sample.

V has 4 bases trimmed and J has 0 bases trimmed; junction bases matching no gene number 3. The CDR3 contains 15 residues, cysteine and phenylalanine counted. Only CDR3 DNA remains: 45 bases, in frame from the first base. For CDR1 and CDR2, the germline V gene lists KGHSH and LQKENI. In this chain, TRBV18 is recombined with TRBJ1-3; 7 central nucleotides agree with TRBD1. The TCR sequence derives from a man aged 35 to 55 in good health and CMV-seropositive. The source material was PBMCs. The CDR3 loop reads CASSRGQLSGNTIYF. The base sequence is TGTGCCAGCTCACGGGGACAGCTCTCTGGAAACACCATATATTTT.